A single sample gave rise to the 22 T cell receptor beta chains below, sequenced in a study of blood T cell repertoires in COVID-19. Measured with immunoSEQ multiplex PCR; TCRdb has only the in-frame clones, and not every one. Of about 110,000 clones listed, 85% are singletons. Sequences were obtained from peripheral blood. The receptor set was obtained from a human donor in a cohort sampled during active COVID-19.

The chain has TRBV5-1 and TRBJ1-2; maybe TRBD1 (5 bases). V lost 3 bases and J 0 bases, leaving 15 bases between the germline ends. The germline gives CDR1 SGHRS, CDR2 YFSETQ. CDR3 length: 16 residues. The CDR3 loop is CASSSRATVSNYGYTF. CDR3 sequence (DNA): TGCGCCAGCAGCTCCAGGGCAACGGTATCTAACTATGGCTACACCTTC.

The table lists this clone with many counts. The CDR3 region has the DNA TGTGCCAGTAGTAAACAGATCAATCAGCCCCAGCATTTT. Translating it yields CASSKQINQPQHF. The rearrangement joins TRBV19 to TRBJ1-5; D unclear. The V gene's germline CDR1 is LNHDA and CDR2 SQIVND (reference sequence). The V end was cut by 4 bases, the J end by 3 bases, with 7 bases between. CDR3 length: 13 residues. Variable domain in full (rest from reference TRBV19 and TRBJ1-5): DGGITQSPKYLFRKEGQNVTLSCEQNLNHDAMYWYRQDPGQGLRLIYYSQIVNDFQKGDIAEGYSVSREKKESFPLTVTSAQKNPTAFYLCASSKQINQPQHFGDGTRLSIL.

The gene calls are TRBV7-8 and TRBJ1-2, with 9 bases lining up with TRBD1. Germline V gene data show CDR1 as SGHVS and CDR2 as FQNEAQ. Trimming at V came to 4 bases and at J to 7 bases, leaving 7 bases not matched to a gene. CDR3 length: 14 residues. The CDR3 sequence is CASSSRDRVGGYTF. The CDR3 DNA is TGTGCCAGCAGCTCAAGGGACAGGGTCGGTGGCTACACCTTC.

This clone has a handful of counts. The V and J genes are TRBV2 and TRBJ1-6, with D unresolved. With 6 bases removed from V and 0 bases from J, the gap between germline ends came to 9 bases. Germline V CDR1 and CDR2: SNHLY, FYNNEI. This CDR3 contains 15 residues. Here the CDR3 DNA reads TGTGCCAGCAGAGAGGAGAGCTCCTATAATTCACCCCTCCACTTT. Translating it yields CASREESSYNSPLHF.

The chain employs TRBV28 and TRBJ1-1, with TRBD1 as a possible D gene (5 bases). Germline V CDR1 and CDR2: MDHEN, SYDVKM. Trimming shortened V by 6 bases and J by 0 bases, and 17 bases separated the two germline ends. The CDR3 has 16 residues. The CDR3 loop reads CASSQLGGELNTEAFF. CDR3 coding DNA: TGTGCCAGCAGCCAGTTGGGGGGGGAATTGAACACTGAAGCTTTCTTT.

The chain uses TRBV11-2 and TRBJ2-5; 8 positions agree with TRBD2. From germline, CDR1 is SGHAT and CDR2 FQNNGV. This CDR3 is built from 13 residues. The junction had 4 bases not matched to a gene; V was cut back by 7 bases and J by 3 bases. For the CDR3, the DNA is TGTGCCAGCACCGGGGGGGGCGAAGAGACCCAGTACTTC. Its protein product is CASTGGGEETQYF.

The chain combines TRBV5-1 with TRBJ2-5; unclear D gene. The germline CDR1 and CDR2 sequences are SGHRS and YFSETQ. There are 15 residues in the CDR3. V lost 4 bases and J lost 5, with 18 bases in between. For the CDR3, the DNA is TGCGCCAGCAGCCCCCGACCCGAAATCGGGGAGACCCAGTACTTC. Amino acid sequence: CASSPRPEIGETQYF.

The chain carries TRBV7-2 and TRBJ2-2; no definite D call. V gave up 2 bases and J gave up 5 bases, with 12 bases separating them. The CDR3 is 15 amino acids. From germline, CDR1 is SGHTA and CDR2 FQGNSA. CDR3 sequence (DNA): TGTGCCAGCAGCTTATCTGTTTTCGGGACCGGGGAGCTGTTTTTT. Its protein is CASSLSVFGTGELFF.

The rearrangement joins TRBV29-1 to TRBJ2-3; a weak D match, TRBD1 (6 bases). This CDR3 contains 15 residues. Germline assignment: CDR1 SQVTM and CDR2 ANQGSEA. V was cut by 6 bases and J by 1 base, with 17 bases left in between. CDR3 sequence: CSVRGGLRGTDTQYF. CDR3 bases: TGCAGCGTCCGAGGGGGTTTAAGAGGCACAGATACGCAGTATTTT.

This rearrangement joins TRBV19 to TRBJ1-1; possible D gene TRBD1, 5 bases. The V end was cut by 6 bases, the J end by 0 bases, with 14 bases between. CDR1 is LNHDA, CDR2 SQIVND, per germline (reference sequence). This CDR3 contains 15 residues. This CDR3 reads CASSRSLQVNTEAFF. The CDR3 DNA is TGTGCCAGTAGCCGATCATTACAGGTGAACACTGAAGCTTTCTTT.

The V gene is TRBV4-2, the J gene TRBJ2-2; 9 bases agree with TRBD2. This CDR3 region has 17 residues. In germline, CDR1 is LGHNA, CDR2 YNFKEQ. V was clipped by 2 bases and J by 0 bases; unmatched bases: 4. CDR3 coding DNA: TGTGCCAGCAGCCAACAACTAGCGGGCGCGAACACCGGGGAGCTGTTTTTT. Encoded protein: CASSQQLAGANTGELFF.

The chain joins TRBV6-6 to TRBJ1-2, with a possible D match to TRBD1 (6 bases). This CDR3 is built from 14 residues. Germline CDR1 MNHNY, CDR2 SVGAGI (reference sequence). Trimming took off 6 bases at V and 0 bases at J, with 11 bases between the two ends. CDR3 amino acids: CASSSGQTNYGYTF. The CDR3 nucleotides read TGTGCCAGCAGCTCCGGACAGACTAACTATGGCTACACCTTC.

The CDR3, as DNA: TGCGCCAGCAGCCAGGAACAGAGGAACACTGAAGCTTTCTTT. It is translated as CASSQEQRNTEAFF. The rearrangement uses TRBV5-1 and TRBJ1-1; D unresolved. Trimming shortened V by 4 bases and J by 1 base, and 11 bases separated the two germline ends. The CDR3 contains 14 residues. Germline CDR1 and CDR2: SGHRS and YFSETQ.

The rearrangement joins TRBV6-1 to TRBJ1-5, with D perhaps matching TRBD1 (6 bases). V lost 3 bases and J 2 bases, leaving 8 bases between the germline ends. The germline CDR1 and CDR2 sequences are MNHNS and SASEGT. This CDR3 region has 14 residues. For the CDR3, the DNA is TGTGCCAGCAGTGAGCGGACAGGCAATCAGCCCCAGCATTTT. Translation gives CASSERTGNQPQHF.

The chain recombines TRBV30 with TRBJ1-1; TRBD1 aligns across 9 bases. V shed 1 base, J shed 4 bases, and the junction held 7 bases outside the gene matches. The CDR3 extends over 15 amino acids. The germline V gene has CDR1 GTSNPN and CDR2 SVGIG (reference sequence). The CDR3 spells CAWSEGQGRSTEAFF. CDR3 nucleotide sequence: TGTGCCTGGAGTGAGGGACAGGGAAGATCCACTGAAGCTTTCTTT. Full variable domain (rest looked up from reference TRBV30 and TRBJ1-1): SQTIHQWPATLVQPVGSPLSLECTVEGTSNPNLYWYRQAAGRGLQLLFYSVGIGQISSEVPQNLSASRPQDRQFILSSKKLLLSDSGFYLCAWSEGQGRSTEAFFGQGTRLTVV.

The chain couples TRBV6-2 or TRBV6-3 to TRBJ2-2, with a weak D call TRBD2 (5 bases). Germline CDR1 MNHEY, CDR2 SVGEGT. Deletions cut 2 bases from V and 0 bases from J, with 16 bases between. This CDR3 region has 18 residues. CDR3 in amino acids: CASSYPVQLGTNTGELFF. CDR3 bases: TGTGCCAGCAGTTACCCCGTTCAACTAGGTACGAACACCGGGGAGCTGTTTTTT.

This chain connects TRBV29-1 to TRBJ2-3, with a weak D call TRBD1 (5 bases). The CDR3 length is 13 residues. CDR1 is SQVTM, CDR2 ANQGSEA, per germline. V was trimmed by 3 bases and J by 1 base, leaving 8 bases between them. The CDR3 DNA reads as TGCAGCGTTGAGGTAGGGGGCACAGATACGCAGTATTTT. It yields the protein CSVEVGGTDTQYF.

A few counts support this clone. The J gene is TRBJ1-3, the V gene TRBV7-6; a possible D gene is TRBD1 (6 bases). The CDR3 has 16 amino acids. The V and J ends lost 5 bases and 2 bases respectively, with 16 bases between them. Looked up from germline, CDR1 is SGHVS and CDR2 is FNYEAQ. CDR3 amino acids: CASSHGQPSTGNTIYF. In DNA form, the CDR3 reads TGTGCCAGCAGCCACGGACAGCCCTCAACTGGAAACACCATATATTTT.

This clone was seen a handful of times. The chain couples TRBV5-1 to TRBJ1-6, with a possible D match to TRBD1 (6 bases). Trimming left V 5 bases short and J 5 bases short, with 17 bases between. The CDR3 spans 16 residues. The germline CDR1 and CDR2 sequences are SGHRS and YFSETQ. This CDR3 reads CASRLAPGTNNSPLHF. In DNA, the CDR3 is TGCGCCAGCAGGCTAGCTCCCGGGACAAATAATTCACCCCTCCACTTT.

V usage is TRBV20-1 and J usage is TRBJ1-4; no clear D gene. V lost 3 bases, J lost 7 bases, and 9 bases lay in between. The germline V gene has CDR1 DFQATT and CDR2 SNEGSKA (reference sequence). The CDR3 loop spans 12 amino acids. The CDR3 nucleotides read TGCAGTGCTAGTCTCGTCCCTGAAAAACTGTTTTTT. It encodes CSASLVPEKLFF.

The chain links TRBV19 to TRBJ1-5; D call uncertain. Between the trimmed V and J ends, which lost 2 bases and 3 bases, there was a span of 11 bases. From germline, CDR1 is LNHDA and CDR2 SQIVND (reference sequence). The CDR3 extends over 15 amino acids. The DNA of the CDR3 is TGTGCCAGTAGTATAAGCGGGGAGTCCAATCAGCCCCAGCATTTT. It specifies CASSISGESNQPQHF.

The CDR3 region has the DNA TGTGCCAGCTCACCAACGCGACAGGGGATCACTGAAGCTTTCTTT. Translating gives CASSPTRQGITEAFF. The chain carries TRBV18 and TRBJ1-1, with 8 positions matching TRBD1. The CDR3 totals 15 residues. The J segment lost 4 bases and the V segment lost 2 bases, leaving 6 bases of the junction unmatched. CDR1 and CDR2 from the germline V gene are KGHSH and LQKENI.